This passage covers 10 T cell receptor beta chains from one sample sequenced in a study of identical twins. MiXCR, run by TCRdb on the 5' RACE reads, gives a single entry per CDR3 protein. The sample contains about 240,000 distinct CDR3 sequences, roughly 10% of which appear only once. The sample taken for sequencing was memory T cells sorted from blood. These receptors were obtained from a man aged 50-59 years in good health.

The chain is built from TRBV12-3 or TRBV12-4 and TRBJ1-2; D uncertain. The CDR3 runs 13 residues. The V end lost 0 bases, the J end lost 10 bases, and 12 bases lay between the germline ends. CDR3 in DNA: TGTGCCAGCAGTTTAGCAGCGGGGAACCTCTACACCTTC. This translates into CASSLAAGNLYTF.

In this sample, this clonotype turned up a few times. The chain links TRBV30 to TRBJ2-3; D ambiguous. The V gene's germline CDR1 is GTSNPN and CDR2 SVGIG (reference sequence). V was shortened by 2 bases and J by 7 bases, with 16 bases between the two germline ends. This CDR3 contains 14 residues. The CDR3 DNA reads TGTGCCTGGAGTAACCCGCCCCAGCGATATACGCAGTATTTT. It translates to CAWSNPPQRYTQYF. The whole variable domain, remainder taken from reference TRBV30 and TRBJ2-3, is SQTIHQWPATLVQPVGSPLSLECTVEGTSNPNLYWYRQAAGRGLQLLFYSVGIGQISSEVPQNLSASRPQDRQFILSSKKLLLSDSGFYLCAWSNPPQRYTQYFGPGTRLTVL.

At least ten counts were recorded for this clonotype. The chain has TRBV6-2 or TRBV6-3 and TRBJ1-5; perhaps TRBD1 as D (6 bases). The CDR3 runs 14 residues. Germline assignment: CDR1 MNHEY and CDR2 SVGEGT. The V end lost 5 bases, the J end lost 2 bases, and 10 bases lay between the germline ends. CDR3 sequence reads: CASSPQGGNQPQHF. DNA for the CDR3: TGTGCCAGCAGTCCACAGGGAGGCAATCAGCCCCAGCATTTT.

This chain uses TRBV4-2 with TRBJ2-3, with TRBD2 identical over 11 bases. Germline-derived CDR1 and CDR2 are LGHNA and YNFKEQ. V lost 2 bases to trimming and J lost 2 bases; unmatched junction nucleotides: 3. This CDR3 has 16 amino acids. For the CDR3, the DNA is TGTGCCAGCAGCCAACATAGCGGGGGGGCCACAGATACGCAGTATTTT. This codes for CASSQHSGGATDTQYF.

This clonotype was seen more than once but under ten times. The V and J genes are TRBV7-2 and TRBJ2-3; D might be TRBD2 (7 bases). The CDR3 is 17 residues long. Germline loops: CDR1 SGHTA, CDR2 FQGNSA. V was trimmed by 0 bases and J by 2 bases, leaving 15 bases between them. CDR3 bases: TGTGCCAGCAGCTTAGCGGGGGGGCCGTCCTACACAGATACGCAGTATTTT. Its protein is CASSLAGGPSYTDTQYF.

This chain links TRBV6-2 or TRBV6-3 with TRBJ2-5; D gene ambiguous. This CDR3 is built from 12 residues. Trimming pared 7 bases from V and 5 bases from J, leaving 11 bases between. Germline V gives CDR1 MNHEY, CDR2 SVGEGT. In DNA, the CDR3 is TGTGCCAGCAACCTACCGCAGGAGACCCAGTACTTC. Translation: CASNLPQETQYF.

This clonotype was seen many times. The chain recombines TRBV12-3 or TRBV12-4 with TRBJ2-1, with 8 bases aligning to TRBD2. This CDR3 has 17 amino acids. V lost 5 bases, J lost 6 bases, and 15 bases stayed unmatched. CDR3 bases: TGTGCCAGCAGTCTACCAACGTCCGGGACTAGAGGCAATGAGCAGTTCTTC. This gives the protein CASSLPTSGTRGNEQFF.

In its sample, this clonotype was seen many times. The V call is TRBV5-1, the J call TRBJ2-5, with D possibly being TRBD1 (5 bases). The CDR3 is 14 amino acids. CDR1 SGHRS and CDR2 YFSETQ come from the germline V gene. Trimming pared 1 base from V and 5 bases from J, leaving 12 bases between. DNA for the CDR3: TGCGCCAGCAGCTTGCCAGGGTCAGAGGAGACCCAGTACTTC. Protein sequence: CASSLPGSEETQYF.

This clonotype was counted between two and nine times. The chain uses TRBV20-1 and TRBJ2-7; unclear D gene. V lost 5 bases, J lost 0 bases, and 11 bases lay in between. There are 13 residues in the CDR3. Per germline, CDR1 DFQATT and CDR2 SNEGSKA (reference sequence). In DNA form, the CDR3 reads TGCAGTGCTTTCCGGCCAAGCTCCTACGAGCAGTACTTC. Its translation is CSAFRPSSYEQYF.

The chain links TRBV27 to TRBJ2-1; 8 nucleotides line up with TRBD2. V lost 4 bases and J lost 7; bases outside the gene matches: 12. This CDR3 contains 16 residues. Germline assignment: CDR1 MNHEY and CDR2 SMNVEV (reference sequence). The CDR3 bases are TGTGCCAGCAGTTCTGGTCGAGCGGGAGTAGATAATGAGCAGTTCTTC. Translating gives CASSSGRAGVDNEQFF.